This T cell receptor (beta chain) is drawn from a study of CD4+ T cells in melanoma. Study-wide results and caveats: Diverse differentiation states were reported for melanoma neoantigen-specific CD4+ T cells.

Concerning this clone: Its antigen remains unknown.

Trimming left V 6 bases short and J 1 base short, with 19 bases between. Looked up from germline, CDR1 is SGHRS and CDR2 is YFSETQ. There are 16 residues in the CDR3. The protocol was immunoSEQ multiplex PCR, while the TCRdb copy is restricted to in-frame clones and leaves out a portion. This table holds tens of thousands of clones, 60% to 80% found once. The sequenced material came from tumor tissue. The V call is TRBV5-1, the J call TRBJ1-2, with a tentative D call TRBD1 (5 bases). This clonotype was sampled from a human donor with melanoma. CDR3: CASTYKAGERNYGYTF. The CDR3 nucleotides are TGCGCCAGCACCTATAAGGCGGGGGAGCGTAACTATGGCTACACCTTC.